The clone carrying this TCR beta chain came up a few times. The authors ran a second PCR of roughly 6 to 12 cycles using a sample-barcoded 5' primer and a J-beta primer mix. TCRdb processed the 5' RACE reads anew with MiXCR; each CDR3 protein has one entry. The table has about a million distinct CDR3 sequences, roughly 47% seen once. The entry originates in a study of blood T cells in healthy people across ages. CDR3 length equals 13 residues. With V trimmed by 9 bases and J by 3 bases, 3 bases remained unmatched. Per the germline V gene, CDR1 is MNHNS and CDR2 is SASEGT. The receptor was derived from a woman aged 60 to 75 in good health. Sequencing was done on a sample of blood. The genes are TRBV6-1 and TRBJ2-7; 12 bases align to TRBD1. The CDR3 sequence is CASGTGGYYEQYF. Written as DNA, the CDR3 is TGTGCCAGTGGGACAGGGGGCTACTACGAGCAGTACTTC.